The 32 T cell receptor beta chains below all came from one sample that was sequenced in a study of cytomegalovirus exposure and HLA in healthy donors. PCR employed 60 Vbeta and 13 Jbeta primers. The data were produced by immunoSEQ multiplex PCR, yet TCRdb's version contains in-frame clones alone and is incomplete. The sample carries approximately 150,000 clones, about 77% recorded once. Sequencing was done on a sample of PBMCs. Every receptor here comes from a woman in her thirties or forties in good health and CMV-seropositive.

The chain's CDR3 is CASSYLGRGDIQYF. CDR3 DNA sequence: TGTGCCAGCAGCTACCTCGGGAGGGGGGACATTCAGTACTTC. This sequence joins TRBV7-9 and TRBJ2-4; 8 nucleotides line up with TRBD2. V gave up 4 bases and J gave up 8 bases; unmatched junction bases: 7. Germline V gene lookup returns CDR1 SEHNR and CDR2 FQNEAQ (reference sequence). CDR3 length: 14 amino acids.

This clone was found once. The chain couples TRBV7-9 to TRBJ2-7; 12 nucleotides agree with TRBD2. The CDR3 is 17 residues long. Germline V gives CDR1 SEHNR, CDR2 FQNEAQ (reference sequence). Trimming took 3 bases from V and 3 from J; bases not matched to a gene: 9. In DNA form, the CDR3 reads TGTGCCAGCAGCTTTAAGGGGAAACTAGCGGGGGGCTACGAGCAGTACTTC. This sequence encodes CASSFKGKLAGGYEQYF.

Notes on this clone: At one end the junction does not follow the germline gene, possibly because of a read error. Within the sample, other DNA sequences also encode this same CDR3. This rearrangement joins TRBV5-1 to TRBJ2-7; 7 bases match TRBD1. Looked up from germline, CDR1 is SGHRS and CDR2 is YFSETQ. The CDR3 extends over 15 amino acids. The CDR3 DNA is TGCACCAGCAGCGATAACAGGGGCCTGGGGGACGAGCAGTACTTC. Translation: CTSSDNRGLGDEQYF. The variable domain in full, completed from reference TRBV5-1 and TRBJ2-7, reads KAGVTQTPRYLIKTRGQQVTLSCSPISGHRSVSWYQQTPGQGLQFLFEYFSETQRNKGNFPGRFSGRQFSNSRSEMNVSTLELGDSALYLCTSSDNRGLGDEQYFGPGTRLTVT.

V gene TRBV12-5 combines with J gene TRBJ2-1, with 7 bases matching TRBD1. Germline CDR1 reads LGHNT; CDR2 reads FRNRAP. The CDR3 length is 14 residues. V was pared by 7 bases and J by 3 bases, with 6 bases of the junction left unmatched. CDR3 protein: CASARGQIYNEQFF. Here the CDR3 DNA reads TGTGCTAGTGCCAGGGGACAGATCTACAATGAGCAGTTCTTC.

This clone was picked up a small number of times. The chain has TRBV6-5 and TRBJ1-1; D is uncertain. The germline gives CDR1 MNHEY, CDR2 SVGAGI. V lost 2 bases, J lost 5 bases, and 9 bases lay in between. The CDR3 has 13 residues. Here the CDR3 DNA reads TGTGCCAGCAGTTACCCGGGAGGGACTGAAGCTTTCTTT. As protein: CASSYPGGTEAFF.

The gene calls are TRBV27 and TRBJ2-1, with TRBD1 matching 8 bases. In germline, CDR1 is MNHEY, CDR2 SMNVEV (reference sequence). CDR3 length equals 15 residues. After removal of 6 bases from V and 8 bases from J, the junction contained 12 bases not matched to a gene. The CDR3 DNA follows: TGTGCCAGCAGACACGACAGGGGACGATTCGATGAGCAGTTCTTC. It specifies CASRHDRGRFDEQFF.

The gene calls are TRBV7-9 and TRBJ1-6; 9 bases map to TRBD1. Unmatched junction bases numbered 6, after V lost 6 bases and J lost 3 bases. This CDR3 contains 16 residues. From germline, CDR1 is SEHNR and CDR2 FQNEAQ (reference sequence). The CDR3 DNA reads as TGTGCCAGCAGGACTACAGGGGGCGGCTATAATTCACCCCTCCACTTT. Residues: CASRTTGGGYNSPLHF.

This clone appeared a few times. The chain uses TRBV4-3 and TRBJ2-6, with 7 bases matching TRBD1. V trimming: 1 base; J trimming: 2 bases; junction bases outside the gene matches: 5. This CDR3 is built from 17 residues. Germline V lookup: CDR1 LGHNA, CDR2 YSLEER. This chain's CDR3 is CASSQGKTGTGANVLTF. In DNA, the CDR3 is TGCGCCAGCAGCCAAGGGAAGACAGGGACTGGGGCCAACGTCCTGACTTTC.

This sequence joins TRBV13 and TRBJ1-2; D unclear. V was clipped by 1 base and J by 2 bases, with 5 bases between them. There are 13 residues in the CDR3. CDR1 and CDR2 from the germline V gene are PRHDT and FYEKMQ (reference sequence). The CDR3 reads CASSLERNYGYTF. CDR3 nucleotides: TGTGCCAGCAGCTTAGAGAGAAACTATGGCTACACCTTC.

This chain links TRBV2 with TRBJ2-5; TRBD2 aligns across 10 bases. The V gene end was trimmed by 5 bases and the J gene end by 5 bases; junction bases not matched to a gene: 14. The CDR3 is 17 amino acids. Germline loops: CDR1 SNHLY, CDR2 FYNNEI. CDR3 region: CASSFRSSGGPRETQYF. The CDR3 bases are TGTGCCAGCAGTTTCCGATCTAGCGGGGGTCCAAGGGAGACCCAGTACTTC.

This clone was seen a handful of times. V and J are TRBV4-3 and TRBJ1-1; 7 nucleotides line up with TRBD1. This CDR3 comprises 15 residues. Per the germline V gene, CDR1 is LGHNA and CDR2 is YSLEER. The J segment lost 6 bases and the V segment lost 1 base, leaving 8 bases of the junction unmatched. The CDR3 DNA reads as TGCGCCAGCAGCCAAGCACCGGGACAGAGGGCTGAAGCTTTCTTT. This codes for CASSQAPGQRAEAFF.

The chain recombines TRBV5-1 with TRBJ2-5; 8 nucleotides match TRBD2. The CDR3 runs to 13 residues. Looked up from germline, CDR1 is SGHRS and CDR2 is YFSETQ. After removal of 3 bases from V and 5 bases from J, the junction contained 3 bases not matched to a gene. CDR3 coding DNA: TGCGCCAGCAGCTCTTTAGCGGGGGAGACCCAGTACTTC. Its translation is CASSSLAGETQYF. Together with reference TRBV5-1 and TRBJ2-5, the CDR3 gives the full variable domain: KAGVTQTPRYLIKTRGQQVTLSCSPISGHRSVSWYQQTPGQGLQFLFEYFSETQRNKGNFPGRFSGRQFSNSRSEMNVSTLELGDSALYLCASSSLAGETQYFGPGTRLLVL.

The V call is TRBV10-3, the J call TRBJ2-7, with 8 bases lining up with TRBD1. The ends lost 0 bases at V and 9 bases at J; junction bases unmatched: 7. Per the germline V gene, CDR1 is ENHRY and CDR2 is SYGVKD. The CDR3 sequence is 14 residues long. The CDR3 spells CAISESGQELMQYF. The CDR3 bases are TGTGCCATCAGTGAGTCGGGACAGGAACTGATGCAGTACTTC.

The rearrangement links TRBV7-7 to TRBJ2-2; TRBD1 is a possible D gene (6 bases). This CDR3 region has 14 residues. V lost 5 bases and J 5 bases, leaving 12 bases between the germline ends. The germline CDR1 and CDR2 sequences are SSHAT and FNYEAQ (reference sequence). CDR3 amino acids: CASSPRDTTGELFF. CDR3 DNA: TGTGCCAGCAGCCCCCGGGACACAACCGGGGAGCTGTTTTTT.

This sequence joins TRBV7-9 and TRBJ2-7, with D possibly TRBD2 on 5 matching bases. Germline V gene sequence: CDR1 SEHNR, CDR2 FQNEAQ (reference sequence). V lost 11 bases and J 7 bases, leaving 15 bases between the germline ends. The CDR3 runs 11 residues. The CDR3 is CAASSPGEQYF. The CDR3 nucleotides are TGTGCCGCTAGCAGTCCCGGGGAGCAGTACTTC.

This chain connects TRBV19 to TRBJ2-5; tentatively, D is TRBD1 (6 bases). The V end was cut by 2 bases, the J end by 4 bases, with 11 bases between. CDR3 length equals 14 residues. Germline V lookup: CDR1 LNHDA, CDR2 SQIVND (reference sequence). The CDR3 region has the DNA TGTGCCAGTAGTATACAGGGGAAGGGAGAGACCCAGTACTTC. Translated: CASSIQGKGETQYF.

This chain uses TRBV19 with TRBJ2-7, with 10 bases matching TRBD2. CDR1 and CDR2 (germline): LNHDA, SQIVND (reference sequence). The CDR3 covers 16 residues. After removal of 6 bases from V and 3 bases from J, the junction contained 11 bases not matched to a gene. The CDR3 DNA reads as TGTGCCAGTAGAGCCCCAGAAGCGGGAGGGGTCTACGAGCAGTACTTC. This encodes CASRAPEAGGVYEQYF.

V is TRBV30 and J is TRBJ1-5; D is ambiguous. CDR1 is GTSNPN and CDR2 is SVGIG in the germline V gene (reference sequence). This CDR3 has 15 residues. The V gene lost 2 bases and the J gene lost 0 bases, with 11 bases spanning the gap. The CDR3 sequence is CAWSFGVNSNQPQHF. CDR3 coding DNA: TGTGCCTGGAGTTTCGGAGTTAATAGCAATCAGCCCCAGCATTTT.

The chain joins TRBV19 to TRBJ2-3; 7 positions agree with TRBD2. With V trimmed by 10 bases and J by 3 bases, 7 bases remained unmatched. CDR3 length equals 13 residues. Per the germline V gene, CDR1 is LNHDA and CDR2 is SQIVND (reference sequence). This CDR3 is CATAGGITDTQYF. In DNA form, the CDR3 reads TGTGCCACGGCCGGGGGGATTACAGATACGCAGTATTTT.

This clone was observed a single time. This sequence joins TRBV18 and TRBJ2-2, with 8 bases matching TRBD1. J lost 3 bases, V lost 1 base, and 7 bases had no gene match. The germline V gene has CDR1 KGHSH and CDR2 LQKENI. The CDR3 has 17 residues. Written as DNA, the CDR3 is TGTGCCAGCTCACCACAGGACAGGGCGACGGACACCGGGGAGCTGTTTTTT. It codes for CASSPQDRATDTGELFF. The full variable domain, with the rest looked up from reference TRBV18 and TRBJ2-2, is NAGVMQNPRHLVRRRGQEARLRCSPMKGHSHVYWYRQLPEEGLKFMVYLQKENIIDESGMPKERFSAEFPKEGPSILRIQQVVRGDSAAYFCASSPQDRATDTGELFFGEGSRLTVL.

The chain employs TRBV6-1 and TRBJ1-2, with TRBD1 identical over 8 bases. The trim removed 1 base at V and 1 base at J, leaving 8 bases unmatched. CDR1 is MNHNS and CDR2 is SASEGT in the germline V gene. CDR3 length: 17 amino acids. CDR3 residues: CASSEGTGRGVNYGYTF. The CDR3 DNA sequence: TGTGCCAGCAGTGAAGGGACAGGGAGAGGGGTTAACTATGGCTACACCTTC.

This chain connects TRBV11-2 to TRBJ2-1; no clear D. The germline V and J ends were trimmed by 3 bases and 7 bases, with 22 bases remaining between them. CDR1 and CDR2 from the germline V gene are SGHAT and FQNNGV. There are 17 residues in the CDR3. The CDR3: CASSFLKATAEDNEQFF. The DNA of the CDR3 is TGTGCCAGCAGCTTTCTAAAGGCAACGGCAGAGGATAATGAGCAGTTCTTC. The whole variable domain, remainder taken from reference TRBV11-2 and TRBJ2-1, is EAGVAQSPRYKIIEKRQSVAFWCNPISGHATLYWYQQILGQGPKLLIQFQNNGVVDDSQLPKDRFSAERLKGVDSTLKIQPAKLEDSAVYLCASSFLKATAEDNEQFFGPGTRLTVL.

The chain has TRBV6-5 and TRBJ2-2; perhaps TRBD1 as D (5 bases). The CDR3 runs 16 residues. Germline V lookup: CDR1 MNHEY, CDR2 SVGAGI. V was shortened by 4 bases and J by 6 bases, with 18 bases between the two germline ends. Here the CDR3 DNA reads TGTGCCAGCAGTTCCCCCCCCCAGGGTTCTGCCGGGGAGCTGTTTTTT. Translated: CASSSPPQGSAGELFF.

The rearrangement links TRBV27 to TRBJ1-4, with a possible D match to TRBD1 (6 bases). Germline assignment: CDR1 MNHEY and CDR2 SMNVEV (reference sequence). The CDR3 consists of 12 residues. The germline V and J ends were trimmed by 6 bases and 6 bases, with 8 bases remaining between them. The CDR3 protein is CASRDSDEKLFF. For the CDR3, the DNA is TGTGCCAGCAGGGACAGTGATGAAAAACTGTTTTTT.

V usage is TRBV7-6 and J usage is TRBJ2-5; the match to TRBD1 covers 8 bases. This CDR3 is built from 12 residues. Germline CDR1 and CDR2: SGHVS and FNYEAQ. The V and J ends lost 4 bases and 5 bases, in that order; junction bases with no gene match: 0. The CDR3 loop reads CASSWTGETQYF. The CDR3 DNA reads TGTGCCAGCAGCTGGACAGGGGAGACCCAGTACTTC. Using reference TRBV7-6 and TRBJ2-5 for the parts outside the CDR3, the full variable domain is GAGVSQSPRYKVTKRGQDVALRCDPISGHVSLYWYRQALGQGPEFLTYFNYEAQQDKSGLPNDRFSAERPEGSISTLTIQRTEQRDSAMYRCASSWTGETQYFGPGTRLLVL.

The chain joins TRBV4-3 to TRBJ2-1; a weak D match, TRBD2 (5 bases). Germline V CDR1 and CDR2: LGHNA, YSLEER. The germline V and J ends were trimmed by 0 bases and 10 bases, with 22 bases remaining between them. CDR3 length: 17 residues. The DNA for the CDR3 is TGCGCCAGCAGCCAAGAGTTTCAAGCGGAGCCACTGGGCGAGCAGTTCTTC. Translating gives CASSQEFQAEPLGEQFF.

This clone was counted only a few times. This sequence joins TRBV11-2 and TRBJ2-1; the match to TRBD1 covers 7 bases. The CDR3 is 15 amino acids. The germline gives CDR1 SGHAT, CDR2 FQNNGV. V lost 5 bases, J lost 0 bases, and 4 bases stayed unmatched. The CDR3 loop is CASSQTGSSYNEQFF. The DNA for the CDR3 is TGTGCCAGCAGCCAGACAGGGAGCTCCTACAATGAGCAGTTCTTC.

The CDR3 loop reads CASSAVYYGYTF. For the CDR3, the DNA is TGTGCCTCAAGCGCCGTATACTATGGCTACACCTTC. The V and J genes are TRBV30 and TRBJ1-2; unclear D gene. Germline CDR1 is GTSNPN and CDR2 is SVGIG (reference sequence). With 7 bases removed from V and 3 bases from J, the gap between germline ends came to 12 bases. This CDR3 has 12 residues.

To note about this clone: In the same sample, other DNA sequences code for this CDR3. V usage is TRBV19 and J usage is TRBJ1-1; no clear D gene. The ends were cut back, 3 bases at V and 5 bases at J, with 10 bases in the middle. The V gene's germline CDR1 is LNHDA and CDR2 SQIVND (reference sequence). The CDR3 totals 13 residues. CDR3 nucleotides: TGTGCCAGTAGTATCCCGGGTGGGACTGAAGCTTTCTTT. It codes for CASSIPGGTEAFF.

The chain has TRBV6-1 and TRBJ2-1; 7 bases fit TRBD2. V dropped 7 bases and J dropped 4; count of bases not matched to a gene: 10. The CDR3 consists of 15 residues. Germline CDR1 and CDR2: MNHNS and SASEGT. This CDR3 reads CASIKESGAYNEQFF. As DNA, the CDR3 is TGTGCCAGCATAAAGGAAAGCGGGGCATACAATGAGCAGTTCTTC.

The CDR3 DNA reads TGTGCCAGCAGCTTGGACAGGGCCTACGAGCAGTACTTC. It translates to CASSLDRAYEQYF. The chain links TRBV28 to TRBJ2-7; 8 nucleotides match TRBD1. The CDR3 has 13 amino acids. The germline V gene has CDR1 MDHEN and CDR2 SYDVKM. V lost 6 bases and J lost 2; bases outside the gene matches: 3. Supplemented by reference TRBV28 and TRBJ2-7, the full variable domain reads DVKVTQSSRYLVKRTGEKVFLECVQDMDHENMFWYRQDPGLGLRLIYFSYDVKMKEKGDIPEGYSVSREKKERFSLILESASTNQTSMYLCASSLDRAYEQYFGPGTRLTVT.

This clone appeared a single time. CDR3 in amino acids: CASSFNPNTEAFF. As DNA, the CDR3 is TGTGCCAGCAGCTTTAATCCTAACACTGAAGCTTTCTTT. The chain uses TRBV7-4 and TRBJ1-1; D not resolved. Germline V gene lookup returns CDR1 SGHVT and CDR2 SQSDAQ. There are 13 residues in the CDR3. V dropped 3 bases and J dropped 2 bases, with 7 bases sitting between them.